Presented here are 22 T cell receptor beta chains from one specimen sequenced in a study of a mutant IDH1 vaccine in newly diagnosed glioma. Using immunoSEQ multiplex PCR, the repertoire was profiled, and TCRdb retains in-frame clones only, with some absent. The profile shows about 67,000 clones, roughly 87% of them singletons. These receptors' targets are unknown. Time point of the sample: week 47, end of study. Vaccination comprised doses that each held 300 ug of mutant IDH1 20-mer peptide, plus topical imiquimod. The sequences come from PBMCs, collected from a glioma patient whose treatment included an IDH1 peptide vaccine. The receptors come from a man in his thirties or forties with glioma.

The chain is built from TRBV6-6 and TRBJ1-1; D gene uncertain. The CDR3 length is 13 residues. Germline-derived CDR1 and CDR2 are MNHNY and SVGAGI (reference sequence). V gave up 2 bases and J gave up 0 bases, with 4 bases separating them. DNA of the CDR3: TGTGCCAGCAGTTACAGTCTGAACACTGAAGCTTTCTTT. This gives the protein CASSYSLNTEAFF.

This chain connects TRBV18 to TRBJ2-3, with TRBD1 identical over 9 bases. The germline V gene has CDR1 KGHSH and CDR2 LQKENI. There are 15 residues in the CDR3. With V trimmed by 2 bases and J by 1 base, 1 base remained unmatched. CDR3 in amino acids: CASSPTGGRTDTQYF. The CDR3 coding sequence is TGTGCCAGCTCACCAACAGGGGGCCGCACAGATACGCAGTATTTT. Full variable domain (missing parts from reference TRBV18 and TRBJ2-3): NAGVMQNPRHLVRRRGQEARLRCSPMKGHSHVYWYRQLPEEGLKFMVYLQKENIIDESGMPKERFSAEFPKEGPSILRIQQVVRGDSAAYFCASSPTGGRTDTQYFGPGTRLTVL.

CDR3 nucleotide sequence: TGTGCCAGTAGTATAGATCGGGGGGATGAGCAGTTCTTC. It encodes CASSIDRGDEQFF. This chain connects TRBV19 to TRBJ2-1; 7 nucleotides line up with TRBD2. This CDR3 spans 13 amino acids. Germline CDR1 LNHDA, CDR2 SQIVND (reference sequence). Trimming took 0 bases from V and 8 from J; bases not matched to a gene: 1.

Here the CDR3 reads CASSFGRNQPQHF. The CDR3 bases are TGTGCCAGCAGCTTTGGACGGAATCAGCCCCAGCATTTT. The rearrangement links TRBV11-2 to TRBJ1-5, with no clear D. V gave up 3 bases and J gave up 4 bases, with 7 bases separating them. Germline CDR1 SGHAT, CDR2 FQNNGV. The CDR3 runs to 13 residues.

This clone was found a few times. At the DNA level, this CDR3 is encoded by other sequences in the same sample as well. CDR3 region: CASSVATNTGELFF. CDR3 sequence (DNA): TGTGCCAGCAGCGTAGCAACGAACACCGGGGAGCTGTTTTTT. The J gene is TRBJ2-2, the V gene TRBV9; D not certain. In germline, CDR1 is SGDLS, CDR2 YYNGEE. The CDR3 is 14 residues long. V was shortened by 0 bases and J by 0 bases, with 3 bases between the two germline ends.

The chain carries TRBV4-1 and TRBJ1-1; the match to TRBD1 covers 9 bases. The length of the CDR3 is 17 residues. CDR1 is MGHRA and CDR2 is YSYEKL in the germline V gene. Germline trimming cut 3 bases from V and 1 base from J; bases unmatched to any gene: 9. CDR3 nucleotides: TGCGCCAGCAGCCACAAGACAGGGGGGACTCAGAACACTGAAGCTTTCTTT. Its translation: CASSHKTGGTQNTEAFF.

The chain is built from TRBV6-6 and TRBJ1-5; TRBD1 aligns across 7 bases. The CDR3 runs to 15 residues. CDR1 and CDR2 from the germline V gene are MNHNY and SVGAGI (reference sequence). J lost 2 bases, V lost 4 bases, and 5 bases had no gene match. CDR3: CASSWKTGRNQPQHF. DNA of the CDR3: TGTGCCAGCAGTTGGAAGACAGGGCGCAATCAGCCCCAGCATTTT.

The chain carries TRBV9 and TRBJ1-1; D possibly corresponds to TRBD1 (6 bases). CDR1 and CDR2 from the germline V gene are SGDLS and YYNGEE. This CDR3 has 14 residues. The V end lost 4 bases, the J end lost 4 bases, and 14 bases lay between the germline ends. The CDR3 protein is CASSPGGRATEAFF. The DNA for the CDR3 is TGTGCCAGCAGCCCGGGGGGGCGGGCCACTGAAGCTTTCTTT.

This clone was observed a single time. V gene TRBV18 combines with J gene TRBJ2-2; tentatively, D is TRBD2 (5 bases). Germline CDR1 KGHSH, CDR2 LQKENI. The ends were cut back, 6 bases at V and 4 bases at J, with 15 bases in the middle. The CDR3 totals 15 residues. This chain's CDR3 is CASSPTSGGTGELFF. The CDR3 region has the DNA TGTGCCAGCTCTCCTACTAGTGGAGGCACCGGGGAGCTGTTTTTT.

This clone was detected only once. This chain connects TRBV11-2 to TRBJ1-3; perhaps TRBD1 as D (5 bases). Germline V gene sequence: CDR1 SGHAT, CDR2 FQNNGV. With 1 base removed from V and 8 bases from J, the gap between germline ends came to 15 bases. The CDR3 has 15 residues. Here the CDR3 reads CASSLVGAPGDTIYF. As DNA, the CDR3 is TGTGCCAGCAGCTTAGTTGGAGCCCCGGGGGACACCATATATTTT.

The chain couples TRBV5-1 to TRBJ1-1; possibly TRBD1 for D (5 bases). V was cut by 4 bases and J by 11 bases, with 18 bases left in between. CDR3 length: 13 residues. Germline-derived CDR1 and CDR2 are SGHRS and YFSETQ. The CDR3: CASSPRDGGWAFF. DNA of the CDR3: TGCGCCAGCAGCCCACGGGACGGTGGCTGGGCTTTCTTT.

In this sample, this clone turned up once. This chain joins TRBV11-3 and TRBJ2-5; D ambiguous. This CDR3 has 13 amino acids. V was clipped by 2 bases and J by 2 bases, with 6 bases between them. Germline V gene data show CDR1 as SGHNT and CDR2 as YENEEA. The CDR3 bases are TGTGCCAGCAGCTTAATGGGTCAAGAGACCCAGTACTTC. As protein: CASSLMGQETQYF. Combining the CDR3 with reference TRBV11-3 and TRBJ2-5 gives the whole variable domain EAGVVQSPRYKIIEKKQPVAFWCNPISGHNTLYWYLQNLGQGPELLIRYENEEAVDDSQLPKDRFSAERLKGVDSTLKIQPAELGDSAVYLCASSLMGQETQYFGPGTRLLVL.

This clone was observed a single time. The V call is TRBV6-1, the J call TRBJ2-3; 10 bases align to TRBD2. This CDR3 comprises 18 residues. Trimming at V came to 2 bases and at J to 1 base, leaving 9 bases not matched to a gene. Germline CDR1 is MNHNS and CDR2 is SASEGT. The CDR3 nucleotides read TGTGCCAGCAGTGAATATTCCCCCCTAGCGGGGGGCACAGATACGCAGTATTTT. Translating gives CASSEYSPLAGGTDTQYF.

J is TRBJ2-1 and V is TRBV6-6; D perhaps matches TRBD2 (6 bases). V lost 6 bases to trimming and J lost 4 bases, with 19 bases between them. CDR3 length: 16 residues. CDR1 is MNHNY, CDR2 SVGAGI, per germline (reference sequence). The CDR3 DNA reads as TGTGCCAGCAGCTCCAGGCCAGGGAGGTCTTACAATGAGCAGTTCTTC. Residues: CASSSRPGRSYNEQFF.

This clone was seen only once. V and J are TRBV19 and TRBJ2-2; 9 nucleotides agree with TRBD2. The CDR3 loop spans 14 amino acids. CDR1 is LNHDA and CDR2 is SQIVND in the germline V gene (reference sequence). V lost 7 bases, J lost 7 bases, and 7 bases stayed unmatched. The CDR3 DNA follows: TGTGCCAGTATGTTGCGGGGGGGCATCGGGGAGCTGTTTTTT. Its translation: CASMLRGGIGELFF.

The J gene is TRBJ1-1, the V gene TRBV28; TRBD1 agrees at 8 bases. The ends lost 3 bases at V and 5 bases at J; junction bases unmatched: 8. This CDR3 has 15 residues. CDR1 and CDR2 (germline): MDHEN, SYDVKM. The CDR3 loop is CASSFSGGLGTEAFF. CDR3 in DNA: TGTGCCAGCAGTTTCTCAGGGGGCCTCGGGACTGAAGCTTTCTTT.

CDR3 loop: CASSPDITGKKLFF. CDR3 coding DNA: TGTGCCAGCTCACCCGATATAACGGGGAAGAAACTGTTTTTT. This chain joins TRBV18 and TRBJ1-4, with D hard to call. The germline V and J ends were trimmed by 3 bases and 11 bases, with 16 bases remaining between them. The CDR3 spans 14 residues. Germline CDR1 and CDR2: KGHSH and LQKENI.

The rearrangement uses TRBV27 and TRBJ1-1; D is undetermined. This CDR3 comprises 11 residues. Trimming shortened V by 6 bases and J by 1 base, and 3 bases separated the two germline ends. The germline CDR1 and CDR2 sequences are MNHEY and SMNVEV (reference sequence). CDR3 region: CASRGNTEAFF. DNA of the CDR3: TGTGCCAGCAGGGGGAACACTGAAGCTTTCTTT.

This clone was recorded once. The J gene is TRBJ2-7, the V gene TRBV5-4; D may be TRBD1 (5 bases). The length of the CDR3 is 14 residues. Germline loops: CDR1 SGHNT, CDR2 YYREEE (reference sequence). Trimming took off 3 bases at V and 3 bases at J, with 13 bases between the two ends. The CDR3 sequence is CASSSFQGGYEQYF. DNA for the CDR3: TGTGCCAGCAGCTCATTTCAGGGTGGCTACGAGCAGTACTTC. Full variable domain (rest looked up from reference TRBV5-4 and TRBJ2-7): ETGVTQSPTHLIKTRGQQVTLRCSSQSGHNTVSWYQQALGQGPQFIFQYYREEENGRGNFPPRFSGLQFPNYSSELNVNALELDDSALYLCASSSFQGGYEQYFGPGTRLTVT.

The CDR3 sequence is CASSLGRRVAYEQYF. Here the CDR3 DNA reads TGTGCCAGCAGCTTAGGGCGCAGGGTAGCCTACGAGCAGTACTTC. V is TRBV7-8 and J is TRBJ2-7; D perhaps matches TRBD1 (5 bases). V lost 1 base to trimming and J lost 2 bases, with 12 bases between them. Germline lookup yields CDR1 SGHVS and CDR2 FQNEAQ. The CDR3 runs to 15 residues.

This rearrangement joins TRBV28 to TRBJ1-2; the match to TRBD1 covers 8 bases. This CDR3 spans 14 amino acids. V lost 3 bases to trimming and J lost 6 bases; unmatched junction nucleotides: 6. The germline gives CDR1 MDHEN, CDR2 SYDVKM. The CDR3 DNA reads as TGTGCCAGCAGTTTTTTGCAGGGGGCTGATGGCTACACCTTC. Protein sequence: CASSFLQGADGYTF.

This clone has a single count. This chain connects TRBV18 to TRBJ1-5; the D is unclear. The V end lost 3 bases, the J end lost 4 bases, and 4 bases lay between the germline ends. The CDR3 loop spans 12 amino acids. Germline assignment: CDR1 KGHSH and CDR2 LQKENI. The CDR3 protein is CASSPENQPQHF. CDR3 DNA sequence: TGTGCCAGCTCACCGGAAAATCAGCCCCAGCATTTT.